This is a list of T cell receptor beta chains from one sample in a study of T cells in Graves' hyperthyroidism and ophthalmopathy. TCRdb called the multiplex PCR reads again in MiXCR, with one record for every CDR3 protein. The data show 350,000 or so distinct CDR3 sequences, 15% to 20% seen once. Material for sequencing was blood. These receptor sequences come from a woman in her fifties or sixties with Graves' hyperthyroidism. The CDR3 runs from the conserved cysteine through the conserved F or W. D genes are given only for firm matches. Clone size appears in some rows only: once, few, many, or a class for an expanded clone.

V gene	D gene	clone size	J gene	CDR3 DNA	CDR3 protein
TRBV19	.	many	TRBJ2-1	TGTGCCAGTAGTATTCGGGGTAGGGGTGAGCAGTTCTTC	CASSIRGRGEQFF
TRBV19	.	.	TRBJ2-5	TGTGCCAGTAGTATCGCGGGGGCCGAAGAGACCCAGTACTTC	CASSIAGAEETQYF
TRBV7-8	.	many	TRBJ2-5	TGTGCCAGCGTAGCGGAGACCCAGTACTTC	CASVAETQYF
TRBV18	.	.	TRBJ1-1	TGTGCCAGCTCCCAAGGGAGGTTAGAGAACACTGAAGCTTTCTTT	CASSQGRLENTEAFF
TRBV24-1	.	.	TRBJ1-5	TGTGCCACCAGTGATTGGAGAGAAGGCCCCAATCAGCCCCAGCATTTT	CATSDWREGPNQPQHF
TRBV9	.	.	TRBJ1-2	TGTGCCAGCAGCGTAGCAGGCAGAGCATGGGATGGCTACACCTTC	CASSVAGRAWDGYTF
TRBV10-3	TRBD2	.	TRBJ2-1	TGTGCCATCAGTGTAGGACTAGCGGGAGTCGGCGAGCAGTTCTTC	CAISVGLAGVGEQFF
TRBV20-1	.	many	TRBJ1-1	TGCAGTGCTAGACCCCGACAGGTCATGAACACTGAAGCTTTCTTT	CSARPRQVMNTEAFF
TRBV18	TRBD2	.	TRBJ2-1	TGTGCCAGCTCACAGATAACCGGGACTAGCGGGAGAGGAAATGAGCAGTTCTTC	CASSQITGTSGRGNEQFF
TRBV3-1	TRBD1	many	TRBJ2-1	TGTGCCAGCAGCCAAACTGTCCGGGACAGGGACTTTAGCTCCTACAATGAGCAGTTCTTC	CASSQTVRDRDFSSYNEQFF
TRBV6-2/TRBV6-3	TRBD2	.	TRBJ2-2	TGTGCCAGCAGTTCTCCTTATTACGGGAGGGCTGACACCGGGGAGCTGTTTTTT	CASSSPYYGRADTGELFF
TRBV7-3	.	many	TRBJ1-4	TGTGCCAGCAGCCCTAACCCGAATGAAAAACTGTTTTTT	CASSPNPNEKLFF
TRBV7-2	TRBD1	few	TRBJ1-4	TGTGCCAGCGGACAGGGGGCGGGAGAAAAACTGTTTTTT	CASGQGAGEKLFF
TRBV28	TRBD1	many	TRBJ1-5	TGTGCCAGCAGTTCCGGGACAGAGATCAATCAGCCCCAGCATTTT	CASSSGTEINQPQHF
TRBV19	TRBD1	.	TRBJ1-4	TGTGCCAGTATCGCGACAGGGGGCACTGAAAAACTGTTTTTT	CASIATGGTEKLFF
TRBV27	TRBD1	few	TRBJ1-1	TGTGCCAGCAGTTACGACAGGGTGAGGGTTAACACTGAAGCTTTCTTT	CASSYDRVRVNTEAFF
TRBV27	TRBD2	many	TRBJ2-5	TGTGCCAGCAGTCCTAGCGGCTCGGGGGAGACCCAGTACTTC	CASSPSGSGETQYF
TRBV3-1	.	many	TRBJ1-2	TGTGCCAGCAGCCCGCAAGTCGGGGGTGGCTACACCTTC	CASSPQVGGGYTF
TRBV19	.	.	TRBJ1-3	TGTGCCAGTAGTTCCGGGACCGGAAACACCATATATTTT	CASSSGTGNTIYF
TRBV7-6	.	few	TRBJ2-3	TGTGCCAGCATGAAAGGGAATACGCAGTATTTT	CASMKGNTQYF
TRBV27	.	.	TRBJ1-6	TGTGCCAGCAGGGTGGGCGCCTCTAATTCACCCCTCCACTTT	CASRVGASNSPLHF
TRBV6-1	TRBD1	many	TRBJ2-2	TGTGCCAGCAGCGACAGGGGGCGAACCGGGGAGCTGTTTTTT	CASSDRGRTGELFF
TRBV3-1	.	many	TRBJ1-1	TGTGCCAGCAGCCAAGATTCATGGGCAGCTAGTGAAGCTTTCTTT	CASSQDSWAASEAFF
TRBV7-9	.	.	TRBJ2-7	TGTGCCAGCAGCTTGAACAACGGCTACGAGCAGTACTTC	CASSLNNGYEQYF
TRBV5-4	TRBD2	.	TRBJ2-6	TGTGCCAGCAGCATCCCAATACTAGCGGGAGGAACTGGGGCCAACGTCCTGACTTTC	CASSIPILAGGTGANVLTF
TRBV7-9	TRBD1	.	TRBJ1-3	TGTGCCAGCAGCTTACAAGGGGGCGCTGGAAACACCATATATTTT	CASSLQGGAGNTIYF
TRBV5-1	TRBD2	.	TRBJ2-1	TGCGCCAGCAGCTTGAATCGCCCCAGCGGGAGGTTAGATGAGCAGTTCTTC	CASSLNRPSGRLDEQFF
TRBV6-1	.	few	TRBJ2-2	TGTGCCAGCAGTGGGACAACCTCCGGGACCGGGGAGCTGTTTTTT	CASSGTTSGTGELFF
TRBV20-1	.	.	TRBJ1-1	TGCAGTGCTAGAGGGGCCGAGGACACTGAAGCTTTCTTT	CSARGAEDTEAFF
TRBV4-1	TRBD1	few	TRBJ1-5	TGCGCCAGCAGCCCGACAGGGGGTTATAGCAATCAGCCCCAGCATTTT	CASSPTGGYSNQPQHF
TRBV7-9	.	once	TRBJ1-1	TGTGCCAGCAGCTTACCCTCTCACACTGAAGCTTTCTTT	CASSLPSHTEAFF
TRBV9	TRBD2	few	TRBJ2-1	TGTGCCAGCAGCGGGGGGGGATTAAATGAGCAGTTCTTC	CASSGGGLNEQFF
TRBV7-9	.	few	TRBJ2-1	TGTGCCAGCAGCCGTTCTAAGAGTGAGCAGTTCTTC	CASSRSKSEQFF
TRBV27	.	.	TRBJ2-3	TGTGCCAGCAGTACGTTTGGTCTAGATACGCAGTATTTT	CASSTFGLDTQYF
TRBV7-9	.	.	TRBJ2-1	TGTGCCAGCAGCTTTTTTCAGGGGGGTTACAATGAGCAGTTCTTC	CASSFFQGGYNEQFF
TRBV20-1	.	few	TRBJ1-5	TGCAGTGCTAGACAGCAAGCCACCCTCTATAGCAATCAGCCCCAGCATTTT	CSARQQATLYSNQPQHF
TRBV6-1	TRBD1	.	TRBJ2-7	TGTGCCAGCAATCCCCGGGACAGGGGGCTCCCCTACGAGCAGTACTTC	CASNPRDRGLPYEQYF
TRBV27	TRBD2	many	TRBJ2-3	TGTGCCAGCTGGACTAGCGGGAGTAGCACAGATACGCAGTATTTT	CASWTSGSSTDTQYF
TRBV7-8	.	.	TRBJ1-1	TGTGCCAGCAGCTTATTGTGGGACCTGAGCACTGAAGCTTTCTTT	CASSLLWDLSTEAFF
TRBV6-1	.	.	TRBJ2-2	TGTGCCAGCAGTGAGGAGGGGTCCACCGGGGAGCTGTTTTTT	CASSEEGSTGELFF
TRBV5-5	.	many	TRBJ1-1	TGTGCCAGCAGCGGGGTGGGCAGTGAAGCTTTCTTT	CASSGVGSEAFF
TRBV4-1	TRBD1	.	TRBJ1-1	TGCGCCAGCAGCCCGGGAGGGGGCATGAACACTGAAGCTTTCTTT	CASSPGGGMNTEAFF
TRBV29-1	.	few	TRBJ1-4	TGCAGCGTTGTTGGTGGCAGGGTTAATGAAAAACTGTTTTTT	CSVVGGRVNEKLFF
TRBV25-1	.	few	TRBJ2-1	TGTGCCAGCAGTGATTGGAGCGGTTACGACAATGAGCAGTTCTTC	CASSDWSGYDNEQFF
TRBV7-9	.	many	TRBJ2-1	TGTGCCAGCCGCGCTGGGGGGCATTACAATGAGCAGTTCTTC	CASRAGGHYNEQFF
TRBV5-1	.	many	TRBJ1-2	TGCGCCAGCCGATCTCGGGAACGGGAAGATGGCTACACCTTC	CASRSREREDGYTF
TRBV20-1	.	.	TRBJ2-3	TGCAGTGCTAGCCAACTAGTGTCCTCAGATACGCAGTATTTT	CSASQLVSSDTQYF
TRBV11-2	.	many	TRBJ1-1	TGTGCCAGCAGCTTAGTCTATGTCAGGAGTTTGAACACTGAAGCTTTCTTT	CASSLVYVRSLNTEAFF